This T cell receptor beta chain appears in the sequencing data of a study of blood T cell repertoires in COVID-19. Study summary: Donors in the United States, Italy and Spain gave samples during acute or convalescent COVID-19. The analysed material was cDNA or gDNA that came from T cells, B-cell-depleted T cells, or PBMCs.

In the study's own analysis: Cell counts per sample came from amplifying reference gene primers. TCRdb's copy holds only in-frame clones and misses some; the assay was immunoSEQ multiplex PCR. V, J and clone size were drawn from that table, and D and trimming were deduced from the DNA. The sample contains approximately 100,000 clones, roughly 86% of which appear only once. This TCR was sampled from a man aged 50 to 60 with acute or convalescent COVID-19. Sequencing was done on a sample of peripheral blood.

The CDR3 protein is CASSEGHLFDLGAFF. CDR3 DNA: TGCGCCAGCAGCGAGGGACACCTTTTCGATCTCGGGGCTTTCTTT. This chain joins TRBV5-1 and TRBJ1-1; D is perhaps TRBD1 (6 bases). CDR3 length: 15 residues. Trimming cost V 4 bases and J 11 bases, with 24 bases left between them. The germline gives CDR1 SGHRS, CDR2 YFSETQ.